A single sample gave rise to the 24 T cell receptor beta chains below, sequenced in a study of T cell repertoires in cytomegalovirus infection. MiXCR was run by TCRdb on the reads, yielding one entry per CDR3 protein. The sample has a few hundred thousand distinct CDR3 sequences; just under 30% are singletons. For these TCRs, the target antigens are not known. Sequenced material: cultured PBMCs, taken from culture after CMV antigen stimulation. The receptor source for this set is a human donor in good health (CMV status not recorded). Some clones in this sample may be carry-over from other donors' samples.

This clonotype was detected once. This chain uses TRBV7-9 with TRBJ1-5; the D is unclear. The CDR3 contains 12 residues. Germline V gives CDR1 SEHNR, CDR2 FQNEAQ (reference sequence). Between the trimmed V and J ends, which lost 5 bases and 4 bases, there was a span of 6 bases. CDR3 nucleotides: TGTGCCAGCAGCCCCGAGAATCAGCCCCAGCATTTT. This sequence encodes CASSPENQPQHF.

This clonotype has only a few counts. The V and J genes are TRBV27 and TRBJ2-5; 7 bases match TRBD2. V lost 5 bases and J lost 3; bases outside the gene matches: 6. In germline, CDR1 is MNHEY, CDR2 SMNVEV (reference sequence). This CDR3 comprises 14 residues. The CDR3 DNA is TGTGCCAGCAGTCCCGAGCTAGCGGAAGAGACCCAGTACTTC. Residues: CASSPELAEETQYF.

CDR3 loop: CASRGQVNTGELFF. CDR3 nucleotide sequence: TGTGCCAGTAGGGGACAGGTGAACACCGGGGAGCTGTTTTTT. V is TRBV19 and J is TRBJ2-2, with 8 bases matching TRBD1. CDR3 length: 14 amino acids. With V trimmed by 6 bases and J by 1 base, 1 base remained unmatched. Looked up from germline, CDR1 is LNHDA and CDR2 is SQIVND (reference sequence). The complete variable domain, with remaining parts taken from reference TRBV19 and TRBJ2-2, reads DGGITQSPKYLFRKEGQNVTLSCEQNLNHDAMYWYRQDPGQGLRLIYYSQIVNDFQKGDIAEGYSVSREKKESFPLTVTSAQKNPTAFYLCASRGQVNTGELFFGEGSRLTVL.

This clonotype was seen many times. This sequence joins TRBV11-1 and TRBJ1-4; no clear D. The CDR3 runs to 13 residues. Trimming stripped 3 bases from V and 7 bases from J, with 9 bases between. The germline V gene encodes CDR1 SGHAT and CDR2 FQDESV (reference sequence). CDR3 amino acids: CASSLDSGEKLFF. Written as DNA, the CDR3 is TGTGCCAGCAGCTTGGATTCCGGTGAAAAACTGTTTTTT.

CDR3 amino acids: CASCSGRSYNEQFF. Here the CDR3 DNA reads TGTGCCAGCTGTAGCGGGAGGTCCTACAATGAGCAGTTCTTC. This sequence joins TRBV28 and TRBJ2-1; TRBD2 aligns across 10 bases. The germline gives CDR1 MDHEN, CDR2 SYDVKM. The CDR3 is 14 residues long. V trimming: 8 bases; J trimming: 1 base; junction bases outside the gene matches: 2. The full variable domain, rest sourced from reference TRBV28 and TRBJ2-1, is DVKVTQSSRYLVKRTGEKVFLECVQDMDHENMFWYRQDPGLGLRLIYFSYDVKMKEKGDIPEGYSVSREKKERFSLILESASTNQTSMYLCASCSGRSYNEQFFGPGTRLTVL.

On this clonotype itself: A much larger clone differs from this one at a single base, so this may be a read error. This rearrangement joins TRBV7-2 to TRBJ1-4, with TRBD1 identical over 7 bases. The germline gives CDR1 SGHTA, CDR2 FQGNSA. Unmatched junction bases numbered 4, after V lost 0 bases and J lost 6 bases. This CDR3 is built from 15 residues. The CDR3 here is CASSLAGQFHEKLFF. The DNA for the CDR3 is TGTGCCAGCAGCTTAGCGGGACAGTTTCATGAAAAACTGTTTTTT.

The CDR3 DNA follows: TGTGCCAGCAGTGAAGTCGCACTTATAAACACCGGGGAGCTGTTTTTT. Translated: CASSEVALINTGELFF. The gene calls are TRBV2 and TRBJ2-2; no clear D gene. The CDR3 has 16 amino acids. Germline V lookup: CDR1 SNHLY, CDR2 FYNNEI. The ends were cut back, 1 base at V and 2 bases at J, with 11 bases in the middle.

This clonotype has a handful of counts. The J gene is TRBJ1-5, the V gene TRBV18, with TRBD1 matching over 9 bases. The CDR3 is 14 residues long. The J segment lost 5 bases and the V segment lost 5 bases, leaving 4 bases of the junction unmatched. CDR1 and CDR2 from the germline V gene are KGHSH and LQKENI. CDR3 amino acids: CASSATGGDQPQHF. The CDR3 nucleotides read TGTGCCAGCTCAGCTACAGGGGGCGATCAGCCCCAGCATTTT.

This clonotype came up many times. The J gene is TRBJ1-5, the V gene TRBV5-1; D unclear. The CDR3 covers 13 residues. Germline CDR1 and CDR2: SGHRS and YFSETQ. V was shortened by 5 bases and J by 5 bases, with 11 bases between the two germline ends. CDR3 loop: CASRAARDQPQHF. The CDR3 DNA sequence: TGCGCCAGCAGGGCAGCGAGAGATCAGCCCCAGCATTTT.

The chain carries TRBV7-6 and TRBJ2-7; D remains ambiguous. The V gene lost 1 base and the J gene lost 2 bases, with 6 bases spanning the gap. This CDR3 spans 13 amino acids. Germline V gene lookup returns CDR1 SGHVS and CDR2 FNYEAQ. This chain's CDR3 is CASSLEVPYEQYF. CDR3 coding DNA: TGTGCCAGCAGCTTAGAGGTCCCCTACGAGCAGTACTTC.

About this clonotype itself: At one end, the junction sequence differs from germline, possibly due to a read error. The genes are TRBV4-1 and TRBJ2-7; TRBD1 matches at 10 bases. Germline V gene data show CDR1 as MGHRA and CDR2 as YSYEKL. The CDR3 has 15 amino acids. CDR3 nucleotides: TGTGCCAGCAGCCAAACTCGGGACAGGGGTAACGAGCAGTACTTC. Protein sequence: CASSQTRDRGNEQYF.

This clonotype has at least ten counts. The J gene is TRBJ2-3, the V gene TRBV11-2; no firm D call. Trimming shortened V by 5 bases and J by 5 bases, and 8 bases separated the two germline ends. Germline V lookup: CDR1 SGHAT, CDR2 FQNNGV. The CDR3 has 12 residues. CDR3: CASSPPGDTQYF. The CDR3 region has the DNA TGTGCCAGCAGCCCCCCGGGAGATACGCAGTATTTT.

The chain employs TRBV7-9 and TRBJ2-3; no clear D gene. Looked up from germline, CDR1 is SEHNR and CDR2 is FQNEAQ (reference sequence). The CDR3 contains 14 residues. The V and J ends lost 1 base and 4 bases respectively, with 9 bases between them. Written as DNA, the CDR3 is TGTGCCAGCAGCTTAGATCGGGCCTCAGATACGCAGTATTTT. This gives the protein CASSLDRASDTQYF.

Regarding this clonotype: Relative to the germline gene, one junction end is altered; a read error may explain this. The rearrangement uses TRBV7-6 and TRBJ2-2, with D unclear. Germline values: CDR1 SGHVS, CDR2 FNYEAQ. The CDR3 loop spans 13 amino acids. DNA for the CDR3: TGTGTCAGCAGCTTAGCTGGCGGCGGGGAGCTGTTTTTT. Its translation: CVSSLAGGGELFF. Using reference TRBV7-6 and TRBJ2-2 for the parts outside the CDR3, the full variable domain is GAGVSQSPRYKVTKRGQDVALRCDPISGHVSLYWYRQALGQGPEFLTYFNYEAQQDKSGLPNDRFSAERPEGSISTLTIQRTEQRDSAMYRCVSSLAGGGELFFGEGSRLTVL.

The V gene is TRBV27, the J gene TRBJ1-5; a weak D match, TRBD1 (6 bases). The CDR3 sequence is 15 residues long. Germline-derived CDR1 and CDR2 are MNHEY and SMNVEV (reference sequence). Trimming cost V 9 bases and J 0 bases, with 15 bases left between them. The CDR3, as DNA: TGTGCCAGTGAGAGGGGGGGAGATAGCAATCAGCCCCAGCATTTT. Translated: CASERGGDSNQPQHF.

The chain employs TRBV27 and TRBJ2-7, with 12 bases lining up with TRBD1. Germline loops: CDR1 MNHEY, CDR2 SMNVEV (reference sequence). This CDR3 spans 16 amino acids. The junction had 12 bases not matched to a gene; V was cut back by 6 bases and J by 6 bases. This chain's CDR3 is CASRRNSGTGGTEQYF. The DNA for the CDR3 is TGTGCCAGCAGACGAAATTCCGGGACAGGGGGCACCGAGCAGTACTTC.

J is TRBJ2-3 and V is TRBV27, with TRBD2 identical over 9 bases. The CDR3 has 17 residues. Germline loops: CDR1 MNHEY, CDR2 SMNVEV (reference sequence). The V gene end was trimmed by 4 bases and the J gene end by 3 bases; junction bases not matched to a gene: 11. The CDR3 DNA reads TGTGCCAGCAGTTACCCCTCGGCGGGGGGGCCGACAGATACGCAGTATTTT. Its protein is CASSYPSAGGPTDTQYF.

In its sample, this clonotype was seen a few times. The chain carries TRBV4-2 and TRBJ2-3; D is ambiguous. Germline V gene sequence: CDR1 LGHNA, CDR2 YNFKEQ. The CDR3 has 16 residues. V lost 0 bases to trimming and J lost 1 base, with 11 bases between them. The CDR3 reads CASSQDVYRGTDTQYF. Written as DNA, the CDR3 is TGTGCCAGCAGCCAAGACGTGTATCGGGGCACAGATACGCAGTATTTT.

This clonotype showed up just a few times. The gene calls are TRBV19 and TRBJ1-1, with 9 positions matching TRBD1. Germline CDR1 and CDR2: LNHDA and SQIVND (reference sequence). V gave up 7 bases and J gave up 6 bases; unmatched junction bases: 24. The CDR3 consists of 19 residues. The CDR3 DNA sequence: TGTGCCAGTACACGGACAGGGGTTCTAATCAGGGGTTTCATGGCTGAAGCTTTCTTT. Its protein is CASTRTGVLIRGFMAEAFF.

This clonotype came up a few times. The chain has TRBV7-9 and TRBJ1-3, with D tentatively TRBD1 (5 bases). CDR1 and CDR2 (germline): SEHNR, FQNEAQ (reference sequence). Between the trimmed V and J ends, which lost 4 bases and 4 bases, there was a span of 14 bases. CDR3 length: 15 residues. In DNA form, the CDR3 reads TGTGCCAGCAGCTCCTACCAGGGAGACGGAAACACCATATATTTT. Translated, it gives CASSSYQGDGNTIYF.

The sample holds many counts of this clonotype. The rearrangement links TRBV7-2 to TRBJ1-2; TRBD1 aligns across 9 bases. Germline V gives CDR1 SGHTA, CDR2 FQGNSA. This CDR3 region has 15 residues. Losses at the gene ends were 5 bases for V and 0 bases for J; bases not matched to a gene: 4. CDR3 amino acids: CASSPDRGANYGYTF. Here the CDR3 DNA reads TGTGCCAGCAGCCCGGACAGGGGAGCTAACTATGGCTACACCTTC.

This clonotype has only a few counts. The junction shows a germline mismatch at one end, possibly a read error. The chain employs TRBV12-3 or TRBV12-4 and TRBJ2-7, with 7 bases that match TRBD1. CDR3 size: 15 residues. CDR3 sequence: CASSLGGSPPYEQYF. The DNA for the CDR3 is TGTGCCAGCAGCTTAGGGGGCAGCCCGCCCTACGAGCAGTACTTC.

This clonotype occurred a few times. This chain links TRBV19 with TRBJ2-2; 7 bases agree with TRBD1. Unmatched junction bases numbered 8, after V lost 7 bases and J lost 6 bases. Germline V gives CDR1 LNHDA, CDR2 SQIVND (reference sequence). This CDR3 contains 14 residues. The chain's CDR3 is CASTLDRVAGELFF. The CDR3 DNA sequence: TGTGCCAGTACTCTCGACAGGGTTGCCGGGGAGCTGTTTTTT. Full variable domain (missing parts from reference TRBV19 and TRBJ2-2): DGGITQSPKYLFRKEGQNVTLSCEQNLNHDAMYWYRQDPGQGLRLIYYSQIVNDFQKGDIAEGYSVSREKKESFPLTVTSAQKNPTAFYLCASTLDRVAGELFFGEGSRLTVL.

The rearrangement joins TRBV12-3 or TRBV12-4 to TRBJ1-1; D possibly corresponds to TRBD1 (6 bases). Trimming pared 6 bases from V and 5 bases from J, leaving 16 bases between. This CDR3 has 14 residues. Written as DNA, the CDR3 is TGTGCCAGCAGCCGCGCGACAGGCGGGACTGAAGCTTTCTTT. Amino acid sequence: CASSRATGGTEAFF.